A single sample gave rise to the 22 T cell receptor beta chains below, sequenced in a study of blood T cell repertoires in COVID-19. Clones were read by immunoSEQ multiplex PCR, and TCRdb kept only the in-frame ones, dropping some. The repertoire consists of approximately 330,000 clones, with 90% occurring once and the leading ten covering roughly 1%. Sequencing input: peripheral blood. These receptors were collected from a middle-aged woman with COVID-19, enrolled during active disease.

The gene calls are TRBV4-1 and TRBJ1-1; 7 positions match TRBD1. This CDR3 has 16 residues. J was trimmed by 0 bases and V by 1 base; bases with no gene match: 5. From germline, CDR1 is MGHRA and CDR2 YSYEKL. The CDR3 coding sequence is TGCGCCAGCAGCCAAGTAACAGGGGTTTTGAACACTGAAGCTTTCTTT. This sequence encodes CASSQVTGVLNTEAFF.

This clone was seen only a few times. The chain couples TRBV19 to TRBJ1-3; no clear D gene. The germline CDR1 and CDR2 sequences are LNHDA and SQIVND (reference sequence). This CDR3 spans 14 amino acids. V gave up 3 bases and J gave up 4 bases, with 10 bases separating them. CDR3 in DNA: TGTGCCAGTAGTATGGAGGGCGCAGGAAACACCATATATTTT. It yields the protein CASSMEGAGNTIYF.

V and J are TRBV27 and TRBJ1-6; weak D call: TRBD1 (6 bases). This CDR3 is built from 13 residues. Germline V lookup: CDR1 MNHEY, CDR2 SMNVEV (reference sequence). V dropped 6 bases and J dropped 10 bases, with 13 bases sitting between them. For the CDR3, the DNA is TGTGCCAGCAGCCCGGCCCAGGGGTCACCCCTCCACTTT. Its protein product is CASSPAQGSPLHF.

Here the CDR3 reads CASSLLGVRETQYF. DNA for the CDR3: TGTGCCAGCAGCTTATTAGGGGTCAGGGAGACCCAGTACTTC. The rearrangement uses TRBV13 and TRBJ2-5, with D perhaps TRBD1 (5 bases). Germline values: CDR1 PRHDT, CDR2 FYEKMQ (reference sequence). The CDR3 is 14 residues long. V was cut by 2 bases and J by 5 bases, with 12 bases left in between. The whole variable domain, filled in from reference TRBV13 and TRBJ2-5, reads AAGVIQSPRHLIKEKRETATLKCYPIPRHDTVYWYQQGPGQDPQFLISFYEKMQSDKGSIPDRFSAQQFSDYHSELNMSSLELGDSALYFCASSLLGVRETQYFGPGTRLLVL.

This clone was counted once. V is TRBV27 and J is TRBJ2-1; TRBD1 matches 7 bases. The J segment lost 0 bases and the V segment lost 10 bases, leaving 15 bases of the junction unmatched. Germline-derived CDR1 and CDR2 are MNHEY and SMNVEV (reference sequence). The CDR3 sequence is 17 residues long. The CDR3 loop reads CATLDRASYSSYNEQFF. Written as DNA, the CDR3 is TGTGCCACTCTAGACAGGGCCTCCTATAGCTCCTACAATGAGCAGTTCTTC.

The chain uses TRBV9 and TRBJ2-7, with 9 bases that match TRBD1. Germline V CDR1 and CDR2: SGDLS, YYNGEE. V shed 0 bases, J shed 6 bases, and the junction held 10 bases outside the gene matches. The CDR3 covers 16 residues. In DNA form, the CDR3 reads TGTGCCAGCAGCGTAGGTGCCGGGACAGGGATAGCCGAGCAGTACTTC. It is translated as CASSVGAGTGIAEQYF. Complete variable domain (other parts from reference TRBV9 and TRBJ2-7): DSGVTQTPKHLITATGQRVTLRCSPRSGDLSVYWYQQSLDQGLQFLIQYYNGEERAKGNILERFSAQQFPDLHSELNLSSLELGDSALYFCASSVGAGTGIAEQYFGPGTRLTVT.

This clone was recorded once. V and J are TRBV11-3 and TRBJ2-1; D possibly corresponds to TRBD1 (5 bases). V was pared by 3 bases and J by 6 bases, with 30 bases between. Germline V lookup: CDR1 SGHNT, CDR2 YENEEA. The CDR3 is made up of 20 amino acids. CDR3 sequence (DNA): TGTGCCAGCAGCTTTGTAGGGCCGGGCGCCGCCGGTGGGGCTACCAATGAGCAGTTCTTC. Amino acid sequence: CASSFVGPGAAGGATNEQFF.

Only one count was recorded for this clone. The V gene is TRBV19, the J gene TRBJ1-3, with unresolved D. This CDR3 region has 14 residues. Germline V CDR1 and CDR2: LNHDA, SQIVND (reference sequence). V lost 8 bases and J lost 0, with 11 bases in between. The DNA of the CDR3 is TGTGCCAGTCACCTCAGGAACTCTGGAAACACCATATATTTT. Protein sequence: CASHLRNSGNTIYF.

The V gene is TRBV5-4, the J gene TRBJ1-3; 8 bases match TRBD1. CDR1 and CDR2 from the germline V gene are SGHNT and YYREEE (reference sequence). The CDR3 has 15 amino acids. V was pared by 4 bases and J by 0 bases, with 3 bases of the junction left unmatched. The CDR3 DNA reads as TGTGCCAGCAGCCGGGACAGGCTCTCTGGAAACACCATATATTTT. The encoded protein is CASSRDRLSGNTIYF.

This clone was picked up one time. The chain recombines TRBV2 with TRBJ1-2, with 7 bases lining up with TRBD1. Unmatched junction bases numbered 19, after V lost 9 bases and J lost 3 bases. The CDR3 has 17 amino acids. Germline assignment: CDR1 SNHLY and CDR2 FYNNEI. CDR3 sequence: CASTQTESRGMDYGYTF. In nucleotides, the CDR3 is TGTGCCAGTACCCAGACCGAATCCAGGGGGATGGACTATGGCTACACCTTC.

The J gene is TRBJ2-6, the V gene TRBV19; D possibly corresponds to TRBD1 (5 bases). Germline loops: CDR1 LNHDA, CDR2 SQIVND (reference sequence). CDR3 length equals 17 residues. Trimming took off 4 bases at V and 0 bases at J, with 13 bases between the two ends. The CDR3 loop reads CASSRLDSSSGANVLTF. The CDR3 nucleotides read TGTGCCAGTAGTAGATTAGACAGCAGCTCTGGGGCCAACGTCCTGACTTTC.

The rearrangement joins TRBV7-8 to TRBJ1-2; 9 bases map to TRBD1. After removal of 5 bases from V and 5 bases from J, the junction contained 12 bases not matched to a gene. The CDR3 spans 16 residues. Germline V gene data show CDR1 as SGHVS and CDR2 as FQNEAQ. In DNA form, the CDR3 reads TGTGCCAGCAGCCTGCTCACCGGGACAGGGATTTATGGCTACACCTTC. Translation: CASSLLTGTGIYGYTF.

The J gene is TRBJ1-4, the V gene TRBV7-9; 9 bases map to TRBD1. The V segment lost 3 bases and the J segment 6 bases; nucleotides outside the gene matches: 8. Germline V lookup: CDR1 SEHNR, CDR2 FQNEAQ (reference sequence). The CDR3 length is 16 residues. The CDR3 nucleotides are TGTGCCAGCAGCTTCCGGACAGGGGAAATGTATGAAAAACTGTTTTTT. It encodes CASSFRTGEMYEKLFF.

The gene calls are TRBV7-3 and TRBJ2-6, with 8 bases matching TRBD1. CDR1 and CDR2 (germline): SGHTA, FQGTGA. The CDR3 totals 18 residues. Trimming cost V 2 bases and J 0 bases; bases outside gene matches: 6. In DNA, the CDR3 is TGTGCCAGCAGCTTACATGGGACAGGAGACTCTGGGGCCAACGTCCTGACTTTC. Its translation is CASSLHGTGDSGANVLTF.

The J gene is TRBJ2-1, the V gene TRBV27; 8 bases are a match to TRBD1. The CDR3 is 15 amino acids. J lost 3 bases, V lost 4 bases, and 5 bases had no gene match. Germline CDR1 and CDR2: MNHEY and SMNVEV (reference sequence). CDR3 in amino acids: CASSSPGTGYNEQFF. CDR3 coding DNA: TGTGCCAGCAGTTCCCCCGGGACAGGCTACAATGAGCAGTTCTTC.

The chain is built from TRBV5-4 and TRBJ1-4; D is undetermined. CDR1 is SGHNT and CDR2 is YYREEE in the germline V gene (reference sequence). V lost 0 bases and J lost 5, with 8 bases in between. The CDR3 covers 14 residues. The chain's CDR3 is CASSLGTGNEKLFF. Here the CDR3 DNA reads TGTGCCAGCAGCTTGGGGACTGGGAATGAAAAACTGTTTTTT.

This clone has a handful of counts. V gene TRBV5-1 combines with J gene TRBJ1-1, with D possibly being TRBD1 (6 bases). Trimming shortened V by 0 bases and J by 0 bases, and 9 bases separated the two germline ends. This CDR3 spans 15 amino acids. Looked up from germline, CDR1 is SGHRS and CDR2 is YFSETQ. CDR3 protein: CASSLAGTMNTEAFF. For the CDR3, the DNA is TGCGCCAGCAGCTTGGCCGGGACAATGAACACTGAAGCTTTCTTT.

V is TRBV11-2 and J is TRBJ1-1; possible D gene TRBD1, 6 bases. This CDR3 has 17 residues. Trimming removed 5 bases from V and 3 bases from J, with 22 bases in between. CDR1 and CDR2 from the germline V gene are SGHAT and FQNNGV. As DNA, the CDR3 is TGTGCCAGCAGCCCGCAGGGGAGAAGGGCGCGGTACACTGAAGCTTTCTTT. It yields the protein CASSPQGRRARYTEAFF.

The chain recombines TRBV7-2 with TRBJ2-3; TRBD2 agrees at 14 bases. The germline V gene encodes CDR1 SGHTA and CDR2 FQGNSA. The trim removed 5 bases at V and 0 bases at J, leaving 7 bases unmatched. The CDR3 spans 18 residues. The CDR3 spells CASSPRTSGGLSTDTQYF. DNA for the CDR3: TGTGCCAGCAGCCCCCGGACTAGCGGGGGGCTAAGCACAGATACGCAGTATTTT.

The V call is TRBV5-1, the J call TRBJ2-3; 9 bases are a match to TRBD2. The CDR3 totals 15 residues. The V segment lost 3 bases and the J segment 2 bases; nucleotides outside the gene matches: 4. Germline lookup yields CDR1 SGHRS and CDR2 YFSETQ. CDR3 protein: CASSSIAGDTDTQYF. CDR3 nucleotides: TGCGCCAGCAGCTCGATAGCGGGGGACACAGATACGCAGTATTTT.

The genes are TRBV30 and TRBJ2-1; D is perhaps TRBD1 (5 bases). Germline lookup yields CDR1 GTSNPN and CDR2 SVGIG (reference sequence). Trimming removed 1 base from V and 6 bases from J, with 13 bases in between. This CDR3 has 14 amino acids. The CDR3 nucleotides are TGTGCCTGGAGTGGGGGCAGGTTTCTCAATGAGCAGTTCTTC. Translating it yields CAWSGGRFLNEQFF.

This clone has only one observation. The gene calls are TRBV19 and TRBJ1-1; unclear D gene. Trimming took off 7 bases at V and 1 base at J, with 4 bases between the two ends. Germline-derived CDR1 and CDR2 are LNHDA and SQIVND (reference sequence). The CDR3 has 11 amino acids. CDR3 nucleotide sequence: TGTGCCAGTAACAGGAACACTGAAGCTTTCTTT. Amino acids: CASNRNTEAFF.